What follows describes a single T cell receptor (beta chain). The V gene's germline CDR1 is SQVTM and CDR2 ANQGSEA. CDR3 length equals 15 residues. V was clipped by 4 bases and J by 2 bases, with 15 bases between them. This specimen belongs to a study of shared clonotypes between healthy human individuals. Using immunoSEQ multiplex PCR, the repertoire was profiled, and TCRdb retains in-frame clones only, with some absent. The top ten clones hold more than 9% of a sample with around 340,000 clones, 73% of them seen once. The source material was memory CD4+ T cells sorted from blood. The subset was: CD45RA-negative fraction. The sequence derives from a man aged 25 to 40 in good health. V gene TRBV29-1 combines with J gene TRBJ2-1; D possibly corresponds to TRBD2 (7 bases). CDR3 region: CSVAGGGSPYNEQFF. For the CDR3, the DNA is TGCAGCGTTGCTGGGGGGGGCAGTCCCTACAATGAGCAGTTCTTC.